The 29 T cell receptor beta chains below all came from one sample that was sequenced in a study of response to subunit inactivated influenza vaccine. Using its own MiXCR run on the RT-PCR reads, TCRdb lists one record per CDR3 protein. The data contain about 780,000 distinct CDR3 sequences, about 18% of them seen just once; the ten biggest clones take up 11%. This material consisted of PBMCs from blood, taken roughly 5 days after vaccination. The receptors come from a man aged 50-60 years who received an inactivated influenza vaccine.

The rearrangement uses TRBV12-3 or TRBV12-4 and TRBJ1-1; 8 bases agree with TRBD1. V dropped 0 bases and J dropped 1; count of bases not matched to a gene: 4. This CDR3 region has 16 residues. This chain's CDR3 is CASSLADRDSNTEAFF. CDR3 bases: TGTGCCAGCAGTTTAGCGGACAGGGACTCGAACACTGAAGCTTTCTTT.

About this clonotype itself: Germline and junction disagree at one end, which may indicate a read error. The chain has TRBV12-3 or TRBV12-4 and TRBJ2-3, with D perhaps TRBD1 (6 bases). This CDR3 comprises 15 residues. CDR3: CASSFNRDNTDKQYF. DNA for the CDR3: TGTGCCAGCAGTTTCAACCGGGACAACACAGATAAGCAGTATTTT.

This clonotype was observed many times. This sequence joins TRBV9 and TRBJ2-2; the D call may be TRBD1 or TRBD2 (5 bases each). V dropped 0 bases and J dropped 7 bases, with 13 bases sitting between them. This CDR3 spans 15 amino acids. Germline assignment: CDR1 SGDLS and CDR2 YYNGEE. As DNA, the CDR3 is TGTGCCAGCAGCGTAGTTCCCGGGGCTAGCGGGGAGCTGTTTTTT. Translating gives CASSVVPGASGELFF.

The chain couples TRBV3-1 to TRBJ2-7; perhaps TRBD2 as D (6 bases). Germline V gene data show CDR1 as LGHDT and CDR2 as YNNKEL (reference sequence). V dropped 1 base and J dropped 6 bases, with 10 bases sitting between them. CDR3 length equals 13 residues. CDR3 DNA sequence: TGTGCCAGCAGCCAAGTAGGAGGGCGCGAGCAGTACTTC. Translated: CASSQVGGREQYF.

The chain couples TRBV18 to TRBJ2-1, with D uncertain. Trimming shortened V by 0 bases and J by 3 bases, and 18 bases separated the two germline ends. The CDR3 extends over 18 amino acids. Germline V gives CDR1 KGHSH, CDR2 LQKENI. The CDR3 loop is CASSPPNIPIKGYNEQFF. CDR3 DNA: TGTGCCAGCTCACCACCGAATATCCCAATAAAGGGCTACAATGAGCAGTTCTTC.

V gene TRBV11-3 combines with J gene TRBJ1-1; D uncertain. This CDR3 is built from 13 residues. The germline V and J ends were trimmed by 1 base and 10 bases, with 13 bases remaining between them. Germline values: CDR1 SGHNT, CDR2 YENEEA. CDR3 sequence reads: CASSLGTYSPAFF. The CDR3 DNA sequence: TGTGCCAGCAGCTTAGGAACCTATTCTCCAGCTTTCTTT.

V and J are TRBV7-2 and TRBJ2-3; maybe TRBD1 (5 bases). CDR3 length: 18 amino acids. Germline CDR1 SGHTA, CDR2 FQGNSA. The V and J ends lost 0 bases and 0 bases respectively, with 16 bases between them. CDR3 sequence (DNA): TGTGCCAGCAGCTTAGCGGGTTGGGGCGGCCCTAGCACAGATACGCAGTATTTT. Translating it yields CASSLAGWGGPSTDTQYF.

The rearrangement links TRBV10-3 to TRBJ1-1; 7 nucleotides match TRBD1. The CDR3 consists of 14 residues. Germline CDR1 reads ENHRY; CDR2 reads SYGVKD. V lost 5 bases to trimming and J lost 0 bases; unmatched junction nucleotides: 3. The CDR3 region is CAISKTGMNTEAFF. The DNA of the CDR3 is TGTGCCATCAGTAAGACAGGGATGAACACTGAAGCTTTCTTT.

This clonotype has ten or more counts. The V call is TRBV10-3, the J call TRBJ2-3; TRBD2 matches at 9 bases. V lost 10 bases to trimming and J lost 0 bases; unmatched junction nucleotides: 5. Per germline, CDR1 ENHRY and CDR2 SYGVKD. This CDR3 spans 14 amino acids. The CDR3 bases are TGTGCCACATGGGGGACTAGCAGCACAGATACGCAGTATTTT. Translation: CATWGTSSTDTQYF.

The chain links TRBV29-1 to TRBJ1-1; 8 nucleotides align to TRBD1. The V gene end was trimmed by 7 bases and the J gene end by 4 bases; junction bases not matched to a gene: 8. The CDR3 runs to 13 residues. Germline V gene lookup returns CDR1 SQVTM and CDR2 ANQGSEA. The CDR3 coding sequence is TGCAGCGCTACTGACAGGGGCGGCACTGAAGCTTTCTTT. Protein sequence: CSATDRGGTEAFF.

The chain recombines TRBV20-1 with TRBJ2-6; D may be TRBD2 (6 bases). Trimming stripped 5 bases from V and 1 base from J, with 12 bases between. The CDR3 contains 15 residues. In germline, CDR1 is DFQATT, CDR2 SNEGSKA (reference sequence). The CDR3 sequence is CSARRGRSGANVLTF. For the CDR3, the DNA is TGCAGTGCTCGTCGAGGGAGGTCTGGGGCCAACGTCCTGACTTTC.

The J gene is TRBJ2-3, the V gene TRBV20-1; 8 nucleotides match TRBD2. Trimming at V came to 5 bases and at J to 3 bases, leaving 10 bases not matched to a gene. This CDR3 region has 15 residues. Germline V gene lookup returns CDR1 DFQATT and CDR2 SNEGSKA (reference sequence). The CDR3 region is CSAPSTSVYTDTQYF. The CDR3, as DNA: TGCAGTGCTCCCTCGACTAGCGTTTATACAGATACGCAGTATTTT.

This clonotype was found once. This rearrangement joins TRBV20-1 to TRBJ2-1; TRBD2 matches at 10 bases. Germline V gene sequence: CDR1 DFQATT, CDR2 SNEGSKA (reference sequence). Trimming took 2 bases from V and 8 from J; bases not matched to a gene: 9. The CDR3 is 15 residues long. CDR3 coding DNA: TGCAGTGCTAGACGAGCGGGGGGGCTTAGCGATGAGCAGTTCTTC. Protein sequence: CSARRAGGLSDEQFF.

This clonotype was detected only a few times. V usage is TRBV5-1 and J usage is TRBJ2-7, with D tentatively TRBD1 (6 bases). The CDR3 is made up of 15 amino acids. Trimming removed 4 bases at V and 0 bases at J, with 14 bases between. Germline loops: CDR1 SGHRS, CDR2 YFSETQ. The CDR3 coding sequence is TGCGCCAGCAGCCTCAGGGGTTCCAGCTCCTACGAGCAGTACTTC. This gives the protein CASSLRGSSSYEQYF.

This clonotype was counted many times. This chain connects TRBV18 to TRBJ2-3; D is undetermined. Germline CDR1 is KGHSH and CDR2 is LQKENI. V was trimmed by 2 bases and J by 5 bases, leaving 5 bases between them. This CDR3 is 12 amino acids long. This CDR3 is CASSPVRDTQYF. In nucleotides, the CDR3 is TGTGCCAGCTCACCAGTGCGAGATACGCAGTATTTT. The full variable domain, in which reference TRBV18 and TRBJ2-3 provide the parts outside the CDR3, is NAGVMQNPRHLVRRRGQEARLRCSPMKGHSHVYWYRQLPEEGLKFMVYLQKENIIDESGMPKERFSAEFPKEGPSILRIQQVVRGDSAAYFCASSPVRDTQYFGPGTRLTVL.

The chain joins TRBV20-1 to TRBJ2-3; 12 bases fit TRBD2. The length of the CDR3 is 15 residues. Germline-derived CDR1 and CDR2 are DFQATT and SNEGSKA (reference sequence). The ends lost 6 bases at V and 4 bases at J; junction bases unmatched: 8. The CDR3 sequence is CSAETSGRAADTQYF. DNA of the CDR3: TGCAGTGCGGAGACTAGCGGGAGAGCAGCAGATACGCAGTATTTT.

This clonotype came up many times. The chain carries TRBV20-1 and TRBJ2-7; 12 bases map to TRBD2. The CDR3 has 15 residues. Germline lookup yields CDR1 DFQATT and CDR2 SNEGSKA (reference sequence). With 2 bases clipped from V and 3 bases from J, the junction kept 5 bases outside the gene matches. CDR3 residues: CSARSTTSGSYEQYF. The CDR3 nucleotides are TGCAGTGCTAGATCAACGACTAGCGGGAGCTACGAGCAGTACTTC.

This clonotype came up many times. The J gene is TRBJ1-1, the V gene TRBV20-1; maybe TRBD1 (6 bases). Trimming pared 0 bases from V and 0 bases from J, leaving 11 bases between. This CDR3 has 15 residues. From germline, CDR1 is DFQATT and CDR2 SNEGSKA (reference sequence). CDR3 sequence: CSAREGGAMNTEAFF. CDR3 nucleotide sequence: TGCAGTGCTAGAGAGGGGGGGGCCATGAACACTGAAGCTTTCTTT.

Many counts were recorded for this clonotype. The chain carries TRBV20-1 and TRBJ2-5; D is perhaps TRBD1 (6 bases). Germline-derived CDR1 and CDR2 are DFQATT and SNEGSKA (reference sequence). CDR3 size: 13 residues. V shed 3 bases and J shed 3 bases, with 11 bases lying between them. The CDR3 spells CSASSTGKETQYF. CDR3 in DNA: TGCAGTGCTAGTAGCACAGGGAAAGAGACCCAGTACTTC.

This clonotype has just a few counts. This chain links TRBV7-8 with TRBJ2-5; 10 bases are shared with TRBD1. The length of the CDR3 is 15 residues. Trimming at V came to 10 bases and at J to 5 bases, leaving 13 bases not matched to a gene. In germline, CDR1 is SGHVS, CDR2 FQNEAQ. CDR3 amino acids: CATVDDRGPWETQYF. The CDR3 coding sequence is TGTGCCACCGTAGACGACAGGGGGCCCTGGGAGACCCAGTACTTC.

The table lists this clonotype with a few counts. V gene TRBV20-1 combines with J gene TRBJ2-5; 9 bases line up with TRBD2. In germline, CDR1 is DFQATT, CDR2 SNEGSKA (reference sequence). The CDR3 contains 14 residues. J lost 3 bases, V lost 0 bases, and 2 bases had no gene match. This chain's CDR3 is CSARDPSGKETQYF. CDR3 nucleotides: TGCAGTGCTAGAGACCCTAGCGGGAAAGAGACCCAGTACTTC.

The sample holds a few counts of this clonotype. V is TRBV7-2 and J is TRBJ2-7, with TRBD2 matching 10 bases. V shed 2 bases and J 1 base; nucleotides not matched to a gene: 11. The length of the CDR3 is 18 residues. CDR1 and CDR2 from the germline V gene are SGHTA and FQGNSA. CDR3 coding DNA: TGTGCCAGCAGCTTACGCGCTAGCGGGAGCCCCCAATCCTACGAGCAGTACTTC. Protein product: CASSLRASGSPQSYEQYF.

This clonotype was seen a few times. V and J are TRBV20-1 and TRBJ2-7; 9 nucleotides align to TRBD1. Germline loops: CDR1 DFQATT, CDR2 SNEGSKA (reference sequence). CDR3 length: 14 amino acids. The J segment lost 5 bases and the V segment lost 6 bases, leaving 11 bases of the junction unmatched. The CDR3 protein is CSAITGTGWHEQYF. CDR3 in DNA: TGCAGTGCGATCACCGGGACAGGGTGGCACGAGCAGTACTTC.

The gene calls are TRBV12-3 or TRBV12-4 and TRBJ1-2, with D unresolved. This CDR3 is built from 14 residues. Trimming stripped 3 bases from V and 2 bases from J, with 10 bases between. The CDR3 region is CASSFDGQNYGYTF. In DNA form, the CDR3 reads TGTGCCAGCAGTTTCGACGGGCAGAACTATGGCTACACCTTC.

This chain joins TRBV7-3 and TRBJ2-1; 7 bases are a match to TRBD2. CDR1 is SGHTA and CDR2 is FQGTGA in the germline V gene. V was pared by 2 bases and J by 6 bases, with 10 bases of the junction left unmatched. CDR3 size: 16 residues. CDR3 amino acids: CASSLGPAGEGNEQFF. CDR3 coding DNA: TGTGCCAGCAGCTTAGGACCGGCGGGAGAGGGCAATGAGCAGTTCTTC.

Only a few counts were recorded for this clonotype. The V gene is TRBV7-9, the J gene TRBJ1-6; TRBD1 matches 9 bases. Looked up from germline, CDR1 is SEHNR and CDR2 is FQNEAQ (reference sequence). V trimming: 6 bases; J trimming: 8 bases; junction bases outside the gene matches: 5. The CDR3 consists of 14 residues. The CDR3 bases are TGTGCCAGCAGGGGACAGGGAGGAGATTCACCCCTCCACTTT. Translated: CASRGQGGDSPLHF.

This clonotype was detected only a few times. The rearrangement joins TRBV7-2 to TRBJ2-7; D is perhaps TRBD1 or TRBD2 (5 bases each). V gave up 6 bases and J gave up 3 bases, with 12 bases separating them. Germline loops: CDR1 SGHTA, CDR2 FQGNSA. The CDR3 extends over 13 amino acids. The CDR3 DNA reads TGTGCCAGCAGGTCGGCAGGGAGCTACGAGCAGTACTTC. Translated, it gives CASRSAGSYEQYF.

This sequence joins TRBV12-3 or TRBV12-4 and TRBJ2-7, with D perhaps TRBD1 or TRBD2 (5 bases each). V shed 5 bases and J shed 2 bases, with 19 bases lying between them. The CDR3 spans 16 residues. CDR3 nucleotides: TGTGCCAGCAGTAACGGGGCCAGGGCCTTGCCCTACGAGCAGTACTTC. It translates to CASSNGARALPYEQYF.

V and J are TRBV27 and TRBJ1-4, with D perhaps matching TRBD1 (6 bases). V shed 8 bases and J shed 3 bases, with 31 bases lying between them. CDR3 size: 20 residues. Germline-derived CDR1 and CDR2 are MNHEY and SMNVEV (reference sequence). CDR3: CASGRAFTSGQKGANEKLFF. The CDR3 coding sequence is TGTGCCAGCGGACGCGCGTTCACCTCGGGACAAAAAGGAGCTAATGAAAAACTGTTTTTT. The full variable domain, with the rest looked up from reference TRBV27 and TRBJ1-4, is EAQVTQNPRYLITVTGKKLTVTCSQNMNHEYMSWYRQDPGLGLRQIYYSMNVEVTDKGDVPEGYKVSRKEKRNFPLILESPSPNQTSLYFCASGRAFTSGQKGANEKLFFGSGTQLSVL.